This is a list of T cell receptor beta chains from one sample in a study of blood T cell repertoires in COVID-19. Only in-frame clones appear in the TCRdb table, and some are missing; sequencing was by immunoSEQ multiplex PCR. The table records around 200,000 clones, around 86% of them present only once. Specimen: peripheral blood. Receptor source: a man in his forties or fifties with acute or convalescent COVID-19. The CDR3 runs from the conserved cysteine through the conserved F or W. The D gene is left open where the match is weak. Expanded clones get a size class; other rows say once, few or many, or leave the size out.

v_gene: TRBV27; j_gene: TRBJ2-2; d_gene: -; abundance: -; CDR3nt: TGTGCCAGCAGTTTCCCCGGAGTCGGAGCGAACACCGGGGAGCTGTTTTTT; CDR3aa: CASSFPGVGANTGELFF
v_gene: TRBV20-1; j_gene: TRBJ1-1; d_gene: -; abundance: -; CDR3nt: TGCAGTACGGCAGGACAGACAGAAGCTTTCTTT; CDR3aa: CSTAGQTEAFF
v_gene: TRBV19; j_gene: TRBJ1-1; d_gene: TRBD1; abundance: -; CDR3nt: TGTGCCTCTTACTCGGACAGGGTGAACACTGAAGCTTTCTTT; CDR3aa: CASYSDRVNTEAFF
v_gene: TRBV6-2/TRBV6-3; j_gene: TRBJ2-1; d_gene: -; abundance: -; CDR3nt: TGTGCCAGCAGTTACCGGGAGTATCGGGCCTCCTACAATGAGCAGTTCTTC; CDR3aa: CASSYREYRASYNEQFF
v_gene: TRBV10-1; j_gene: TRBJ1-5; d_gene: TRBD1; abundance: -; CDR3nt: TGCGCCAGCAGTGAAGGACAGGGATATCAGCCCCAGCATTTT; CDR3aa: CASSEGQGYQPQHF
v_gene: TRBV5-4; j_gene: TRBJ2-1; d_gene: -; abundance: -; CDR3nt: TGTGCCAGCAGCTTACAGGGTAGGCATGAGCAGTTCTTC; CDR3aa: CASSLQGRHEQFF
v_gene: TRBV5-1; j_gene: TRBJ2-7; d_gene: -; abundance: -; CDR3nt: TGCGCCAGCAGCTTACAGGGTTACTCCTACGAGCAGTACTTC; CDR3aa: CASSLQGYSYEQYF
v_gene: TRBV11-2; j_gene: TRBJ2-6; d_gene: -; abundance: -; CDR3nt: TGTGCCAGCAGCTTAGACAGGGCTACGAGGGCCAACGTCCTGACTTTC; CDR3aa: CASSLDRATRANVLTF
v_gene: TRBV7-9; j_gene: TRBJ1-5; d_gene: -; abundance: -; CDR3nt: TGTGCCAGCAGCCAAGACAGCCAGCCCCAGCATTTT; CDR3aa: CASSQDSQPQHF
v_gene: TRBV5-5; j_gene: TRBJ1-6; d_gene: TRBD1; abundance: -; CDR3nt: TGTGCCAGCAGCTTGGGGACAGGATCACCCCTCCACTTT; CDR3aa: CASSLGTGSPLHF
v_gene: TRBV5-5; j_gene: TRBJ2-5; d_gene: TRBD1; abundance: -; CDR3nt: TGTGCCAGCAGCTTGGTAACAGGGGATGAGACCCAGTACTTC; CDR3aa: CASSLVTGDETQYF
v_gene: TRBV23-1; j_gene: TRBJ2-7; d_gene: -; abundance: -; CDR3nt: TGCGCCAGCAGTCAAGACCCGGATCCAGGTTTCTCCTACGAGCAGTACTTC; CDR3aa: CASSQDPDPGFSYEQYF
v_gene: TRBV9; j_gene: TRBJ1-6; d_gene: TRBD1; abundance: -; CDR3nt: TGTGCCAGCAGCGTAAGGACAGGGACCAATTCACCCCTCCACTTT; CDR3aa: CASSVRTGTNSPLHF
v_gene: TRBV6-4; j_gene: TRBJ2-3; d_gene: -; abundance: -; CDR3nt: TGTGCCACCTCACTCCGGAGTGCAGATACGCAGTATTTT; CDR3aa: CATSLRSADTQYF
v_gene: TRBV11-2; j_gene: TRBJ1-2; d_gene: TRBD1; abundance: -; CDR3nt: TGTGCCAGCAGCTTTAGGGCCGGACAGGGGGCAGGTGGCTACACCTTC; CDR3aa: CASSFRAGQGAGGYTF
v_gene: TRBV24-1; j_gene: TRBJ1-2; d_gene: -; abundance: -; CDR3nt: TGTGCCACCAGTGATGGGCAGATTAACTATGGCTACACCTTC; CDR3aa: CATSDGQINYGYTF
v_gene: TRBV19; j_gene: TRBJ2-5; d_gene: -; abundance: -; CDR3nt: TGTGCCACCCGCCCGGGATCCGGAGGAGAGACCCAGTACTTC; CDR3aa: CATRPGSGGETQYF
v_gene: TRBV30; j_gene: TRBJ1-2; d_gene: -; abundance: -; CDR3nt: TGTGCCTGGAGTGAGCTTCTGTTAGCTAACTATGGCTACACCTTC; CDR3aa: CAWSELLLANYGYTF
v_gene: TRBV15; j_gene: TRBJ1-1; d_gene: -; abundance: few; CDR3nt: TGTGCCACCAGCACGTTCCAGGGGAAGACTGAAGCTTTCTTT; CDR3aa: CATSTFQGKTEAFF
v_gene: TRBV19; j_gene: TRBJ1-1; d_gene: -; abundance: -; CDR3nt: TGTGCCAGTACCCTCCCCGGGACAGAAGCTTTCTTT; CDR3aa: CASTLPGTEAFF
v_gene: TRBV7-9; j_gene: TRBJ1-1; d_gene: -; abundance: -; CDR3nt: TGTGCCAGCAGCTCTGTTAGCGTGGTTACTGAAGCTTTCTTT; CDR3aa: CASSSVSVVTEAFF
v_gene: TRBV10-2; j_gene: TRBJ2-5; d_gene: TRBD2; abundance: once; CDR3nt: TGCGCCAGCAGTCGAGCGGGGCTTTTGGAGACCCAGTACTTC; CDR3aa: CASSRAGLLETQYF